Sequencing of this T cell receptor (beta chain) was carried out in a study of T-cell memory formation after mild COVID-19 listed by TCRdb under 2021. About the investigation overall: TCR sequence clusters from the two donors were found to be largely donor specific. T-cell clones expanding and contracting after mild COVID-19 in a couple of donors were tracked by longitudinal TCRalpha and TCRbeta repertoire sequencing. Two young, previously healthy adult volunteers, one female and one male, were included in the cohort.

Paper-wide results and their limitations: SARS-CoV-2 specificity of the second-wave clones peaking on day 37 was not confirmed. Some responding clones were found in pre-infection memory, which suggests that pre-existing cross-reactive memory T cells took part in the SARS-CoV-2 response. Contracting CD4+ clones were found mainly in CM and EM memory subsets, while CD8+ clones were enriched in EMRA. The study covered only a couple of mild cases, and larger cohorts including severe cases with pre-infection samples were considered necessary. Balanced CD4/CD8 phenotypes were observed for clones contracting from day 15 to 85, whereas a bias towards CD4+ was observed for a second wave of clones expanding from day 15 to 37.

Reads for this sample came from an Illumina NovaSeq 6000. cDNA libraries for TCRalpha and TCRbeta were prepared by 5'RACE using constant-segment primers, with sample barcodes and unique molecular identifiers added. Trizol reagent was used to extract RNA from every sample. Amplification of the libraries took two PCR steps, and the second step added a second sample barcode plus Illumina TruSeq adapters. Sequencing of the libraries was done on an Illumina NovaSeq, producing 2 x 150 bp paired-end reads. In the authors' own workflow: Reads were demultiplexed and collapsed into UMI-guided consensus sequences with migec v1.2.7. With mixcr v2.1.11, UMI consensuses were aligned to TRA and TRB V and J templates and assembled into clonotypes. Clonotypes were classified as expanded or contracted when called significant by both edgeR and NoisET, with noise models trained on biological replicates. edgeR calls used a false discovery rate-adjusted p below 0.01 and a log2 fold-change threshold of 1. As an exploratory analysis of dynamics, max-normalized trajectories of the 1000 most abundant clonotypes were examined by PCA with hierarchical clustering. Each responding clone was given a CD4 or CD8 phenotype based on the CD4+ and CD8+ repertoires, which had been sequenced separately. In TCRdb, the public reads were trimmed at Q25 with fastp and aligned with MiXCR, with productive beta chains retained. Each record represents a unique CDR3 protein, reported with the most common genes and DNA among its rows. Here the V and J calls rest on TCRdb's processing, not on the authors' analysis. For this sample there are some 300,000 distinct CDR3 sequences; approximately 19% appear just once. The top ten constitute roughly 20% of the sample.

Details on this clonotype: Its cognate antigen has yet to be identified. Base-call qualities are not available, and no considerably larger clone is one nucleotide away.

PBMCs were isolated by Ficoll-Paque density gradient centrifugation. The germline V gene supplies CDR1 SGHRS and CDR2 YFSETQ. From its cysteine to its phenylalanine, the CDR3 spans 16 amino acids. Only CDR3 DNA is held: 48 bases, read in frame from base 1. Unmatched junction bases come to 9, with V trimmed by 4 bases and J by 1 base. The rearrangement joined TRBV5-1 to TRBJ2-5, with 8 bases in between that match TRBD1. The origin of this receptor is a man aged 18 to 35 who had mild COVID-19 (a few samples of this study predate the infection). The sample titles of this study are shuffled in the database, so cell type and time point are left out; the donor was told from shared clones. The sequencing sample was made of PBMCs or a T cell subset sorted from them (not recorded which). The CDR3 here reads CASSGGGGQGQETQYF. The nucleotide sequence reads as follows: TGCGCCAGCAGCGGAGGGGGAGGACAGGGCCAAGAGACCCAGTACTTC.